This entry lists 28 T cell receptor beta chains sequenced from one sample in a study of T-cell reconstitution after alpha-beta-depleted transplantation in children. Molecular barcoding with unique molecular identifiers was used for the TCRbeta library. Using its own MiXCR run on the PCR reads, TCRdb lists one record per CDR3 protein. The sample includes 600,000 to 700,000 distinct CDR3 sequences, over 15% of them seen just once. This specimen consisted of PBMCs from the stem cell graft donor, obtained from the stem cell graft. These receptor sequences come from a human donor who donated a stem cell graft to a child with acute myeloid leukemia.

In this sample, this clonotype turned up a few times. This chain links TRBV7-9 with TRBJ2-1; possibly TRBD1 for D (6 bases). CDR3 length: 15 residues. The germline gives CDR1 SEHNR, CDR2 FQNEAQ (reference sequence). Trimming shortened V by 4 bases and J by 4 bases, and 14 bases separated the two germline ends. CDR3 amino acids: CASSSSGTLYNEQFF. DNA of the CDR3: TGTGCCAGCAGCTCCTCCGGGACACTTTACAATGAGCAGTTCTTC.

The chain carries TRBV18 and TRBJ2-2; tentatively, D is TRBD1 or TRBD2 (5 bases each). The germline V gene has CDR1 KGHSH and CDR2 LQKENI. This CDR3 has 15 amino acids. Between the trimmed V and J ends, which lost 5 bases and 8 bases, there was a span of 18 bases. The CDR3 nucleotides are TGTGCCAGCTCATCGGACATAGCCTCGGGAGGGGAGCTGTTTTTT. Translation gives CASSSDIASGGELFF.

The CDR3 here is CSARWGVEKLFF. CDR3 coding DNA: TGCAGTGCTAGATGGGGGGTAGAAAAACTGTTTTTT. The rearrangement uses TRBV20-1 and TRBJ1-4; possible D gene TRBD1, 5 bases. V was clipped by 2 bases and J by 8 bases, with 9 bases between them. The CDR3 length is 12 residues. Germline CDR1 is DFQATT and CDR2 is SNEGSKA (reference sequence).

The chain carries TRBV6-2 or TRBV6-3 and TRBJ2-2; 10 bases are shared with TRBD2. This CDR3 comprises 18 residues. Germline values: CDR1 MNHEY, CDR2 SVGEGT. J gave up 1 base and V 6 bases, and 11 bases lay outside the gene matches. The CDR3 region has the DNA TGTGCCAGCAGCCCTTACAAGGGACTAGCGAGGAACACCGGGGAGCTGTTTTTT. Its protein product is CASSPYKGLARNTGELFF.

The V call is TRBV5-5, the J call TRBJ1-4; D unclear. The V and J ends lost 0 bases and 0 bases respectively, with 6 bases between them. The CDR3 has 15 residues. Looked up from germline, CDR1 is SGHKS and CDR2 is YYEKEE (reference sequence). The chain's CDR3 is CASSLAAATNEKLFF. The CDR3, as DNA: TGTGCCAGCAGCTTGGCGGCCGCAACTAATGAAAAACTGTTTTTT. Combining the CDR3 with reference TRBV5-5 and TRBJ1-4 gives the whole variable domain DAGVTQSPTHLIKTRGQQVTLRCSPISGHKSVSWYQQVLGQGPQFIFQYYEKEERGRGNFPDRFSARQFPNYSSELNVNALLLGDSALYLCASSLAAATNEKLFFGSGTQLSVL.

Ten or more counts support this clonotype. The CDR3 bases are TGCAGCGTTGAAGAGGGGGCCAGTCGCTATGGCTACACCTTC. It yields the protein CSVEEGASRYGYTF. The chain carries TRBV29-1 and TRBJ1-2, with D perhaps TRBD1 (6 bases). Germline assignment: CDR1 SQVTM and CDR2 ANQGSEA. The CDR3 consists of 14 residues. Trimming shortened V by 0 bases and J by 4 bases, and 12 bases separated the two germline ends.

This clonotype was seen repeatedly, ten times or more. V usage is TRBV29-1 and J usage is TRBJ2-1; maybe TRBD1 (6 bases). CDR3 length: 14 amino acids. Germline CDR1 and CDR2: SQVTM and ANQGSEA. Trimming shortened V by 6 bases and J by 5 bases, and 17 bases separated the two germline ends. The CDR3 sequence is CSVTVLGQNNEQFF. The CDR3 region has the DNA TGCAGCGTCACTGTGTTAGGACAGAACAATGAGCAGTTCTTC.

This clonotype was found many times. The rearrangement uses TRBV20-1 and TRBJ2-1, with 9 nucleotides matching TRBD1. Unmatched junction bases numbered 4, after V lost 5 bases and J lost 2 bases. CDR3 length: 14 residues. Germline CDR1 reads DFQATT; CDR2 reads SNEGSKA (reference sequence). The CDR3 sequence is CSALDRGPYNEQFF. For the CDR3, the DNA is TGCAGTGCTCTGGACAGGGGCCCCTACAATGAGCAGTTCTTC.

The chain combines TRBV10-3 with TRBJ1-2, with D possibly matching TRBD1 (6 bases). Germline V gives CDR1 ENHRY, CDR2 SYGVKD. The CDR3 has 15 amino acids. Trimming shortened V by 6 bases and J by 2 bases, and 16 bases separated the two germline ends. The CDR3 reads CAIRMGGGINYGYTF. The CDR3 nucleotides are TGTGCCATCAGAATGGGGGGCGGAATCAACTATGGCTACACCTTC.

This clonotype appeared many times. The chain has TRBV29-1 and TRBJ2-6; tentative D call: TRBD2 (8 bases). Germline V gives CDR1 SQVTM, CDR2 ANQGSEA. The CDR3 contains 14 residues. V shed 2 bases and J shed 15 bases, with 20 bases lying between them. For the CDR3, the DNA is TGCAGCGTTGAATTAGCGGGGACAGCCCAGAGCCTGACTTTC. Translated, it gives CSVELAGTAQSLTF.

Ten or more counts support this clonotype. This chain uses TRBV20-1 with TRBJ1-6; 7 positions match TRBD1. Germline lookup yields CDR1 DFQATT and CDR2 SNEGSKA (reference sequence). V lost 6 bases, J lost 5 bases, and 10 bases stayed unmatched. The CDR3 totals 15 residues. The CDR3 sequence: CSAQGGGAHNSPLHF. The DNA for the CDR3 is TGCAGTGCCCAGGGGGGAGGGGCCCATAATTCACCCCTCCACTTT.

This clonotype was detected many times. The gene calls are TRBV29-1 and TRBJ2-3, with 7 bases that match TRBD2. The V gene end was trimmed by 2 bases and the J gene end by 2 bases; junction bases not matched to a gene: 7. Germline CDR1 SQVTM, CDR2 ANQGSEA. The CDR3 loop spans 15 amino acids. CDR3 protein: CSVESSGDYTDTQYF. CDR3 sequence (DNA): TGCAGCGTTGAATCCAGCGGGGATTACACAGATACGCAGTATTTT.

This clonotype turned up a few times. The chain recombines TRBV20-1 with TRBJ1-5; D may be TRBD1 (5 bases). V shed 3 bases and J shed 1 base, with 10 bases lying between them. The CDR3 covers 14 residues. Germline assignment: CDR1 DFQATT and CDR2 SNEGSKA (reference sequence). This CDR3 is CSARGRVSNQPQHF. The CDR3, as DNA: TGCAGTGCTAGGGGCAGGGTAAGCAATCAGCCCCAGCATTTT.

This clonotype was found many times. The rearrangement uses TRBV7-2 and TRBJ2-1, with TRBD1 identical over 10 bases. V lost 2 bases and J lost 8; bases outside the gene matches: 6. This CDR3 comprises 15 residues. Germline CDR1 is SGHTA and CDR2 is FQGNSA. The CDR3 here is CASSLWTGGTDEQFF. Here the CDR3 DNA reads TGTGCCAGCAGCTTATGGACAGGGGGTACCGATGAGCAGTTCTTC.

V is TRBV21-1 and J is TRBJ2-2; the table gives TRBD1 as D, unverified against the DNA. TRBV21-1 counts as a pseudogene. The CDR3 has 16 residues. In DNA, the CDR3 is TGTGCCAGCAGCCCACCTGGAATAGGGGTTACCGGGGAGCTGTTTTTT. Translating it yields CASSPPGIGVTGELFF.

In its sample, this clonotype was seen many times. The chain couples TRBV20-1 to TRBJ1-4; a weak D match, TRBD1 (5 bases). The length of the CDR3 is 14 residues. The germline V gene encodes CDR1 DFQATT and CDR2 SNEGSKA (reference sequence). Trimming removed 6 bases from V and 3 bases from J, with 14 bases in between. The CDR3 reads CSASSGGANEKLFF. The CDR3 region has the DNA TGCAGTGCCTCGAGCGGGGGGGCTAATGAAAAACTGTTTTTT.

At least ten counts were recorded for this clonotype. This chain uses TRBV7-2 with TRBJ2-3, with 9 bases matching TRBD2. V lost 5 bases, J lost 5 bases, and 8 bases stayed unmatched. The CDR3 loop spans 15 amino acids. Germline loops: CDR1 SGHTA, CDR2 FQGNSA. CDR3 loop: CASSTRAGGIDTQYF. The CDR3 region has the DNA TGTGCCAGCAGCACCAGAGCGGGGGGAATAGATACGCAGTATTTT.

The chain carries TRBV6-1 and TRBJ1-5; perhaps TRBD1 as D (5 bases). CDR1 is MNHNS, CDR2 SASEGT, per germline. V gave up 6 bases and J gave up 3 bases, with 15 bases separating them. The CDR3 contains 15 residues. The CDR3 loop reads CASRASRGVNQPQHF. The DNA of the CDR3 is TGTGCCAGCAGGGCCTCCCGGGGCGTCAATCAGCCCCAGCATTTT.

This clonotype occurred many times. This CDR3 reads CASSPIAGTLQETQYF. The CDR3 nucleotides read TGTGCCAGCAGTCCGATAGCGGGGACTCTCCAAGAGACCCAGTACTTC. The chain carries TRBV12-3 or TRBV12-4 and TRBJ2-5; 8 bases map to TRBD2. The CDR3 is made up of 16 amino acids. With 5 bases clipped from V and 1 base from J, the junction kept 9 bases outside the gene matches.

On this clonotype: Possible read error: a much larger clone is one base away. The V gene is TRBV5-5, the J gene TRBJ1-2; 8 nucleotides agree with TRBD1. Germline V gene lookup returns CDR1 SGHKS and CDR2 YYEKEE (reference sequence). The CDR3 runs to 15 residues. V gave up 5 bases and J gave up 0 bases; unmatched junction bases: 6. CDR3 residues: CASRPGQGANYGYTF. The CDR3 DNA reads TGTGCCAGCAGGCCCGGACAGGGTGCTAACTATGGCTACACCTTC.

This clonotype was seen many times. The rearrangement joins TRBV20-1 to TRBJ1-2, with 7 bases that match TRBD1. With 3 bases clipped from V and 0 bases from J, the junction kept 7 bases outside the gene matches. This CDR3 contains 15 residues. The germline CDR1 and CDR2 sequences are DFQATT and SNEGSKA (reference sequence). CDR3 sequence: CSASMAGGANYGYTF. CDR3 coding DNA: TGCAGTGCTAGTATGGCAGGGGGGGCTAACTATGGCTACACCTTC.

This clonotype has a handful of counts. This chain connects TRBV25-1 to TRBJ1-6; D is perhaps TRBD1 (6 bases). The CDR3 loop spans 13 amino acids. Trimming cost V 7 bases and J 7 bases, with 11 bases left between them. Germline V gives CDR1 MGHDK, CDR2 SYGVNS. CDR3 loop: CASKGGENSPLHF. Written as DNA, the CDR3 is TGTGCCAGCAAGGGGGGGGAAAATTCACCCCTCCACTTT.

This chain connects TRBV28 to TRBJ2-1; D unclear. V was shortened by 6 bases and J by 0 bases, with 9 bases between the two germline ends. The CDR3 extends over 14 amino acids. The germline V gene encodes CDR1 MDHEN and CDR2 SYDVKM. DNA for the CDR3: TGTGCCAGCAGACGGAGAAGCTCCTACAATGAGCAGTTCTTC. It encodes CASRRRSSYNEQFF. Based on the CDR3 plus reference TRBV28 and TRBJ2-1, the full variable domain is DVKVTQSSRYLVKRTGEKVFLECVQDMDHENMFWYRQDPGLGLRLIYFSYDVKMKEKGDIPEGYSVSREKKERFSLILESASTNQTSMYLCASRRRSSYNEQFFGPGTRLTVL.

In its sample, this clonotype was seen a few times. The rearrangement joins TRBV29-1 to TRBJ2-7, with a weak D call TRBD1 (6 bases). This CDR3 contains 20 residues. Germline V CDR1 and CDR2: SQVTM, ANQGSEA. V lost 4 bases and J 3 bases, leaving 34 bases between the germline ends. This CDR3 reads CSVGGHRRLTCMRVRYEQYF. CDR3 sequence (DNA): TGCAGCGTTGGGGGACACAGGAGACTGACCTGTATGAGGGTGCGCTACGAGCAGTACTTC.

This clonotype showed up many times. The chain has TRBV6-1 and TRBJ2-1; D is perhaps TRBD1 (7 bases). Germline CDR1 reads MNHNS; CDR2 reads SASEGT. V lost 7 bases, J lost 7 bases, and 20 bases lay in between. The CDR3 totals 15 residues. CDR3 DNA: TGTGCCAGCACCACGCGACAGGGAGGTCGGAATGAGCAGTTCTTC. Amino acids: CASTTRQGGRNEQFF.

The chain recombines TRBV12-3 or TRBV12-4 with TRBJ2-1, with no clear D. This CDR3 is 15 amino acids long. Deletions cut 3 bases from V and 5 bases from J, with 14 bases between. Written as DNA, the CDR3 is TGTGCCAGCAGTTTTGGTAGAGCAGACCACAATGAGCAGTTCTTC. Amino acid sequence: CASSFGRADHNEQFF.

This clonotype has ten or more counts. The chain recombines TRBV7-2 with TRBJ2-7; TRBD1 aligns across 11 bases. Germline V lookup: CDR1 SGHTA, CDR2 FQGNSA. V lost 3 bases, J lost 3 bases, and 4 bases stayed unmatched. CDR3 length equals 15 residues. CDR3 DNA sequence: TGTGCCAGCAGCTTGGCCGGGACAGGGGGCTACGAGCAGTACTTC. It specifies CASSLAGTGGYEQYF. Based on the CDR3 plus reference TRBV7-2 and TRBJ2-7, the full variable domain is GAGVSQSPSNKVTEKGKDVELRCDPISGHTALYWYRQSLGQGLEFLIYFQGNSAPDKSGLPSDRFSAERTGGSVSTLTIQRTQQEDSAVYLCASSLAGTGGYEQYFGPGTRLTVT.

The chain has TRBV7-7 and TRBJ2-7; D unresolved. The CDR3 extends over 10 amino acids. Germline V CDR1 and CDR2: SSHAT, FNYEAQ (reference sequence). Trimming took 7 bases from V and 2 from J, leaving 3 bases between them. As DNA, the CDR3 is TGTGCCAGCACGGCCTACGAGCAGTACTTC. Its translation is CASTAYEQYF.